The present T cell receptor beta chain was sequenced within a study of radiotherapy plus CTLA-4 blockade in lung cancer. The study's findings and limits: Clones of tumor-derived TCRs expanded in blood after radiotherapy plus ipilimumab. Interferon-beta, together with early blood T cell clone dynamics, reportedly best predicted response.

TCRdb keeps only in-frame clones here, not all; method: immunoSEQ multiplex PCR. Here the sample spans 55,000 to 80,000 clones, 78% being singletons. The germline V gene has CDR1 LGHNA and CDR2 YSLEER. The length of the CDR3 is 18 residues. V was trimmed by 1 base and J by 1 base, leaving 16 bases between them. As concerns this clone: Its antigen is currently unknown.

Each patient with chemo-refractory metastatic non-small-cell lung cancer was treated with focal radiation plus CTLA-4 blockade using ipilimumab. The sample here was peripheral blood, taken from a patient treated with radiotherapy plus ipilimumab. The chain is built from TRBV4-3 and TRBJ2-2; D could derive from TRBD1 or TRBD2 (6 bases each). The TCR comes from a human donor with non-small cell lung cancer who had a complete response to radiotherapy plus ipilimumab. The CDR3, as DNA: TGCGCCAGCAGCCAAGGAGGGCGCAGGGGAGGGAACACCGGGGAGCTGTTTTTT. Translation gives CASSQGGRRGGNTGELFF.